This TCR beta chain was sequenced for a study of T cells in Graves' hyperthyroidism and ophthalmopathy. RNA transcripts served as the template for amplifying TCR beta CDR3 regions. The TCR CDR3 first-round RT-PCR relied on the HTBI primer set. TCRdb independently ran MiXCR on the multiplex PCR reads; one entry per CDR3 protein. The profile covers fewer than 500,000 distinct CDR3 sequences, with about 15% appearing a single time and under 15% taken by the ten largest. This clonotype was detected many times. The CDR3 is made up of 15 amino acids. The V end was cut by 7 bases, the J end by 0 bases, with 13 bases between. Germline-derived CDR1 and CDR2 are MNHNS and SASEGT.

The chain carries TRBV6-1 and TRBJ2-1; D is unresolved. The clonotype comes from a man aged 18 to 30 with Graves' ophthalmopathy. Sequencing input: blood. CDR3 sequence reads: CASTKRTDSYNEQFF. The CDR3 DNA sequence: TGTGCCAGCACCAAGAGGACCGACTCCTACAATGAGCAGTTCTTC.